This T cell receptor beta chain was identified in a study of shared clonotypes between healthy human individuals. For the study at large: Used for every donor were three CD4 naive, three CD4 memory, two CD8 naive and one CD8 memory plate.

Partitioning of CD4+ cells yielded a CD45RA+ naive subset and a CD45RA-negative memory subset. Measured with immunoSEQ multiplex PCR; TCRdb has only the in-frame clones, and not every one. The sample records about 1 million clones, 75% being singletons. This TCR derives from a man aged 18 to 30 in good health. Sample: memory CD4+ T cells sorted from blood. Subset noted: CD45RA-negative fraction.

DNA for the CDR3: TGTGCCAGTAGTATAGTAACTGGCTACGAGCAGTACTTC. It translates to CASSIVTGYEQYF. This chain connects TRBV19 to TRBJ2-7, with unresolved D. With 1 base removed from V and 3 bases from J, the gap between germline ends came to 7 bases. CDR1 is LNHDA and CDR2 is SQIVND in the germline V gene (reference sequence). The CDR3 loop spans 13 amino acids.